This T cell receptor beta chain came from a study of OX40 agonist ivuxolimab in advanced cancers. Study-level information: One hepatocellular carcinoma and a couple of cutaneous melanoma patients partially responded.

The sample holds one count of this clone. TCRdb's copy holds only in-frame clones and misses some; the assay was immunoSEQ multiplex PCR. The sample includes about 78,000 clones, around 87% of them seen just once. Germline V CDR1 and CDR2: SEHNR, FQNEAQ (reference sequence). The CDR3 is 13 amino acids. The V end was cut by 4 bases, the J end by 1 base, with 8 bases between. The specimen was CD4+ or CD8+ T cells sorted from blood, collected in a trial of the OX40 agonist ivuxolimab. This chain links TRBV7-9 with TRBJ2-7, with D perhaps matching TRBD2 (6 bases). The TCR comes from an adult with an advanced solid tumor such as melanoma, head and neck, liver or kidney cancer. The CDR3 bases are TGTGCCAGCAGCTCGGGGGTTTCCTACGAGCAGTACTTC. It specifies CASSSGVSYEQYF. Full variable domain (rest looked up from reference TRBV7-9 and TRBJ2-7): DTGVSQNPRHKITKRGQNVTFRCDPISEHNRLYWYRQTLGQGPEFLTYFQNEAQLEKSRLLSDRFSAERPKGSFSTLEIQRTEQGDSAMYLCASSSGVSYEQYFGPGTRLTVT.